Following are 16 T cell receptor beta chains from one sample sequenced in a study of T cell repertoires in cytomegalovirus infection. What these receptors recognize is not known. TCRdb reanalysed the reads using MiXCR and keeps one entry per CDR3 protein. The sample consists of approximately 300,000 distinct CDR3 sequences, under 35% of them appearing once. This sample comprised cultured PBMCs, obtained from culture after CMV antigen stimulation. These receptors originate from a human donor in good health (CMV status not recorded). Some clones in this sample may be carry-over from other donors' samples.

This clonotype was seen a few times. This rearrangement joins TRBV4-1 to TRBJ2-5; D is ambiguous. V shed 0 bases and J shed 3 bases, with 8 bases lying between them. The germline CDR1 and CDR2 sequences are MGHRA and YSYEKL. This CDR3 has 14 amino acids. The CDR3 spells CASSQEGQKETQYF. CDR3 nucleotide sequence: TGCGCCAGCAGCCAAGAGGGCCAGAAAGAGACCCAGTACTTC.

The rearrangement joins TRBV27 to TRBJ2-7; D is perhaps TRBD2 (6 bases). V was cut by 8 bases and J by 4 bases, with 15 bases left in between. Germline-derived CDR1 and CDR2 are MNHEY and SMNVEV (reference sequence). This CDR3 has 13 amino acids. Here the CDR3 DNA reads TGTGCCAGCCGAATTCGCGGGGATTACGAGCAGTACTTC. This sequence encodes CASRIRGDYEQYF.

In this sample, this clonotype turned up a few times. The chain combines TRBV12-3 or TRBV12-4 with TRBJ1-3; D uncertain. The V and J ends lost 3 bases and 4 bases respectively, with 7 bases between them. This CDR3 has 13 amino acids. The DNA of the CDR3 is TGTGCCAGCAGTTTGCTGCGGGGAAACACCATATATTTT. As protein: CASSLLRGNTIYF.

V usage is TRBV7-2 and J usage is TRBJ1-2; 7 bases align to TRBD1. CDR3 length equals 15 residues. Germline trimming cut 8 bases from V and 0 bases from J; bases unmatched to any gene: 9. CDR1 SGHTA and CDR2 FQGNSA come from the germline V gene. CDR3 residues: CASRRDSNPNYGYTF. In DNA, the CDR3 is TGTGCCAGCCGCCGGGACAGCAATCCTAACTATGGCTACACCTTC.

This clonotype was seen many times. This chain connects TRBV7-8 to TRBJ1-5; D gene unclear. CDR1 and CDR2 from the germline V gene are SGHVS and FQNEAQ. The CDR3 covers 15 residues. Trimming took off 5 bases at V and 0 bases at J, with 11 bases between the two ends. The CDR3 nucleotides are TGTGCCAGCAGCCCCGGGCCTTATAGCAATCAGCCCCAGCATTTT. Its protein is CASSPGPYSNQPQHF.

This clonotype appeared a few times. V gene TRBV7-9 combines with J gene TRBJ2-2; the D call may be TRBD1 or TRBD2 (5 bases each). V lost 8 bases to trimming and J lost 7 bases, with 8 bases between them. From germline, CDR1 is SEHNR and CDR2 FQNEAQ (reference sequence). CDR3 size: 11 residues. In DNA, the CDR3 is TGTGCCAGCGGGGACGTCGGGGAGCTGTTTTTT. Residues: CASGDVGELFF.

On this clonotype itself: This CDR3 is missing its conserved last phenylalanine or tryptophan, likely due to a read error. J is TRBJ1-1 and V is TRBV10-2; D ambiguous. Germline V lookup: CDR1 WSHSY, CDR2 SAAADI. This CDR3 has 14 amino acids. Trimming pared 8 bases from V and 0 bases from J, leaving 13 bases between. Written as DNA, the CDR3 is TGCGCCAGCCAGCCCGCGGGCCTGAACACTGAAGCTTTCGTT. This encodes CASQPAGLNTEAFV.

There are many counts of this clonotype. This rearrangement joins TRBV7-2 to TRBJ2-1, with D unresolved. V lost 1 base, J lost 7 bases, and 5 bases lay in between. Per the germline V gene, CDR1 is SGHTA and CDR2 is FQGNSA. This CDR3 has 12 amino acids. CDR3 nucleotide sequence: TGTGCCAGCAGCTTAGTTATGAATGAGCAGTTCTTC. Protein: CASSLVMNEQFF.

This clonotype was recorded a few times. The J gene is TRBJ2-5, the V gene TRBV7-2; 8 bases are shared with TRBD2. This CDR3 region has 16 residues. V dropped 5 bases and J dropped 9; count of bases not matched to a gene: 17. Germline assignment: CDR1 SGHTA and CDR2 FQGNSA. The CDR3 DNA sequence: TGTGCCAGCAGCATCACGTCCGGGACTAGGGGCCCCGCCCAGTACTTC. Translating it yields CASSITSGTRGPAQYF.

The gene calls are TRBV25-1 and TRBJ2-5, with D maybe TRBD1 (6 bases). V gave up 2 bases and J gave up 4 bases, with 14 bases separating them. The CDR3 is 15 residues long. CDR1 is MGHDK, CDR2 SYGVNS, per germline. The DNA for the CDR3 is TGTGCCAGCAGTGAAGGCCAGGGGCCCGGAGAGACCCAGTACTTC. This sequence encodes CASSEGQGPGETQYF.

This clonotype showed up just a few times. The rearrangement joins TRBV7-3 to TRBJ2-1; 11 nucleotides agree with TRBD2. Germline trimming cut 4 bases from V and 4 bases from J; bases unmatched to any gene: 6. CDR3 size: 16 residues. Germline V gene sequence: CDR1 SGHTA, CDR2 FQGTGA. The DNA for the CDR3 is TGTGCCAGCAGCTCGGTAGCGGGAGGGCCTTACAATGAGCAGTTCTTC. Its translation: CASSSVAGGPYNEQFF.

This clonotype was picked up a small number of times. This sequence joins TRBV19 and TRBJ2-4, with 9 bases lining up with TRBD1. The germline V gene has CDR1 LNHDA and CDR2 SQIVND (reference sequence). V was pared by 2 bases and J by 7 bases, with 3 bases of the junction left unmatched. The CDR3 runs to 14 residues. The CDR3 loop reads CASSITGGQNIQYF. DNA for the CDR3: TGTGCCAGTAGTATAACAGGGGGCCAGAACATTCAGTACTTC.

The J gene is TRBJ2-1, the V gene TRBV25-1, with 11 bases lining up with TRBD2. The CDR3 is 17 residues long. The V gene's germline CDR1 is MGHDK and CDR2 SYGVNS. J was trimmed by 0 bases and V by 5 bases; bases with no gene match: 6. CDR3 nucleotides: TGTGCCAGCAGTCAACTAGCGGGAGTACCCTCCTACAATGAGCAGTTCTTC. The encoded protein is CASSQLAGVPSYNEQFF.

This chain joins TRBV7-2 and TRBJ2-1; D is perhaps TRBD2 (6 bases). The CDR3 extends over 18 amino acids. Germline V gene sequence: CDR1 SGHTA, CDR2 FQGNSA. Trimming pared 5 bases from V and 0 bases from J, leaving 20 bases between. This CDR3 reads CASSDTVWRRGSYNEQFF. The CDR3 DNA reads as TGTGCCAGCAGCGATACGGTCTGGAGGCGGGGCTCCTACAATGAGCAGTTCTTC.

This sequence joins TRBV28 and TRBJ1-2, with TRBD1 matching over 11 bases. CDR1 is MDHEN and CDR2 is SYDVKM in the germline V gene. With 8 bases clipped from V and 4 bases from J, the junction kept 9 bases outside the gene matches. The CDR3 consists of 15 residues. The CDR3 region is CASRPRTGGIYGYTF. CDR3 DNA sequence: TGTGCCAGCCGTCCTCGGACAGGGGGCATCTATGGCTACACCTTC.

This clonotype was seen ten or more times. This rearrangement joins TRBV7-9 to TRBJ1-5; D may be TRBD1 (5 bases). V was cut by 8 bases and J by 0 bases, with 11 bases left in between. From germline, CDR1 is SEHNR and CDR2 FQNEAQ (reference sequence). CDR3 length: 14 amino acids. In DNA form, the CDR3 reads TGTGCCAGCCAGGGCCCGTATAGCAATCAGCCCCAGCATTTT. This codes for CASQGPYSNQPQHF.